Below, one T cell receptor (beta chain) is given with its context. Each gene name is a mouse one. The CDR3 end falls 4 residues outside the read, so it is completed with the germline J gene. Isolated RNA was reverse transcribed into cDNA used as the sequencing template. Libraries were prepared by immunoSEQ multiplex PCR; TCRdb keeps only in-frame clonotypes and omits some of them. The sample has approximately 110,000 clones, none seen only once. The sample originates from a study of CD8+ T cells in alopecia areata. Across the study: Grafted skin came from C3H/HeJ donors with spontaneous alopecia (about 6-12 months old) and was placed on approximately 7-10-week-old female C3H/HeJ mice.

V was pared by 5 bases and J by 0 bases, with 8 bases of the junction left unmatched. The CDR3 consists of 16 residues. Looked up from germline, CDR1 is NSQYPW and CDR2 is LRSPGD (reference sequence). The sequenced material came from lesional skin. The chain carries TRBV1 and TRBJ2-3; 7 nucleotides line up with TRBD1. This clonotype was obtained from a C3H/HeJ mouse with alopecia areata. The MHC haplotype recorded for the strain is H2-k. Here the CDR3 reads CTCSPGQKYSAETLYF. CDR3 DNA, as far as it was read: TGCACCTGCAGTCCGGGACAGAAATATAGTGCAGAA.